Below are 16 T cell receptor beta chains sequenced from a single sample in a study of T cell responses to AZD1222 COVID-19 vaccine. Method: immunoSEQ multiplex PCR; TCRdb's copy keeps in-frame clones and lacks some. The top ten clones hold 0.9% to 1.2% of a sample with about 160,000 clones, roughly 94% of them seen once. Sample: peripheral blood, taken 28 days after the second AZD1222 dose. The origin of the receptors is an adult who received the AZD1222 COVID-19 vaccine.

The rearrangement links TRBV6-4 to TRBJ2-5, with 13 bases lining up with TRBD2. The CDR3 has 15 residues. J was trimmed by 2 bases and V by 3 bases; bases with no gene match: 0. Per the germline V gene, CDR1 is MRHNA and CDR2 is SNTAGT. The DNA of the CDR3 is TGTGCCAGCAGTGAGACTAGCGGGGGGCAAGAGACCCAGTACTTC. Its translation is CASSETSGGQETQYF.

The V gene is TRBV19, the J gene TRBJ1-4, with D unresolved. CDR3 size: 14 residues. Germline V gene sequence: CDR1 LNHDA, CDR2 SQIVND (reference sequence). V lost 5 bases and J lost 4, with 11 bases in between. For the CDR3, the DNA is TGTGCCAGTAGTTTCGGTCAGCTTAATGAAAAACTGTTTTTT. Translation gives CASSFGQLNEKLFF.

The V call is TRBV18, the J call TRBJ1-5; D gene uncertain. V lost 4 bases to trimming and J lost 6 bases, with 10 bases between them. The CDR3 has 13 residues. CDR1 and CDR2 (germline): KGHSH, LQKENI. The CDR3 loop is CASSRDLRQPQHF. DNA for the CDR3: TGTGCCAGCTCACGTGATCTACGTCAGCCCCAGCATTTT.

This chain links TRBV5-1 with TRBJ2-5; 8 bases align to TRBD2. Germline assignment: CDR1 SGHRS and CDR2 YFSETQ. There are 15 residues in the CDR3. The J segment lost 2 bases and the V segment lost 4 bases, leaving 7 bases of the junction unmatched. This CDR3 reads CASSGTRPQQETQYF. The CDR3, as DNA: TGCGCCAGCAGCGGGACTAGGCCACAGCAAGAGACCCAGTACTTC. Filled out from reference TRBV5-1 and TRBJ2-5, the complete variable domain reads KAGVTQTPRYLIKTRGQQVTLSCSPISGHRSVSWYQQTPGQGLQFLFEYFSETQRNKGNFPGRFSGRQFSNSRSEMNVSTLELGDSALYLCASSGTRPQQETQYFGPGTRLLVL.

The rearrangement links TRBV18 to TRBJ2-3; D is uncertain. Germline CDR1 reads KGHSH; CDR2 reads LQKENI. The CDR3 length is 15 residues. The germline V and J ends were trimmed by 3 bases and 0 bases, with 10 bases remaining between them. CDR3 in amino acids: CASSPRPASTDTQYF. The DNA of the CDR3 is TGTGCCAGCTCACCCCGCCCTGCTAGCACAGATACGCAGTATTTT.

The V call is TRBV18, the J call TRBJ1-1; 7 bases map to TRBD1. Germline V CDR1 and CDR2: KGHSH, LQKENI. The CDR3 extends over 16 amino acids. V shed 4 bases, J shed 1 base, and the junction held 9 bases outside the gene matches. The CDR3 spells CASSRDPTGRNTEAFF. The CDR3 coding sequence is TGTGCCAGCTCACGGGACCCGACAGGGAGGAACACTGAAGCTTTCTTT.

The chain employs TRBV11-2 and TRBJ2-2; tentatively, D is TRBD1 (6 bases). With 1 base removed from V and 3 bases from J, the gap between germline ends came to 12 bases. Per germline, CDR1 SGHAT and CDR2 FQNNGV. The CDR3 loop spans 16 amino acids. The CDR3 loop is CASSLGKQGYTGELFF. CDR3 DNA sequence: TGTGCCAGCAGCTTAGGGAAACAGGGCTACACCGGGGAGCTGTTTTTT.

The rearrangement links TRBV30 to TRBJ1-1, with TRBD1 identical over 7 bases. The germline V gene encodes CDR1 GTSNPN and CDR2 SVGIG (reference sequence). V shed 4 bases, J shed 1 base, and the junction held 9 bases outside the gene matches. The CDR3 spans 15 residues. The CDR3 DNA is TGTGCCTGGACGCTCTTCACAGGGGCGAACACTGAAGCTTTCTTT. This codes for CAWTLFTGANTEAFF.

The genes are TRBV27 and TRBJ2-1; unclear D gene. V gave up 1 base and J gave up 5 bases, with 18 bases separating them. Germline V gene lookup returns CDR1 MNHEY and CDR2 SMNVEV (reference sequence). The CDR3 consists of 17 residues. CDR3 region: CASSLWGESYLNNEQFF. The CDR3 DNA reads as TGTGCCAGCAGTTTATGGGGTGAGAGTTATCTAAACAATGAGCAGTTCTTC.

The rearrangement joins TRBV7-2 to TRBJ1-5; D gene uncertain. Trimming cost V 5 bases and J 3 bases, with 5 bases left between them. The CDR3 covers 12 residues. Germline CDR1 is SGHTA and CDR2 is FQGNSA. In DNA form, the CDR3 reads TGTGCCAGCAGCCCCCTCAATCAGCCCCAGCATTTT. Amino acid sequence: CASSPLNQPQHF.

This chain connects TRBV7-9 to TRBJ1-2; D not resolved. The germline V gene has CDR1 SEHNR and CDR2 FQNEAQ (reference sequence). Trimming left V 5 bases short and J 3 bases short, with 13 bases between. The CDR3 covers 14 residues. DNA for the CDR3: TGTGCCAGCAGCCAAGTAGGCGACTACTATGGCTACACCTTC. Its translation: CASSQVGDYYGYTF.

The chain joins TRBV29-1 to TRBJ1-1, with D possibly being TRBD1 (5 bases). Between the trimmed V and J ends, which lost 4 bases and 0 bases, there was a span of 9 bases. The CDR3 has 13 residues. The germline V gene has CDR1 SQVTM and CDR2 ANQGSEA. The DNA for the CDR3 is TGCAGCGTTGGGGTAGGGGTGAACACTGAAGCTTTCTTT. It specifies CSVGVGVNTEAFF.

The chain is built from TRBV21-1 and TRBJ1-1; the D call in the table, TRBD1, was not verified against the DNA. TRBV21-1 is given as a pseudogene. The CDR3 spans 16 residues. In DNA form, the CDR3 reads TGTGCCAGCAGCAAAGGGAAGGGGACAAAAACTGACGAAGCTTTCTTT. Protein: CASSKGKGTKTDEAFF.

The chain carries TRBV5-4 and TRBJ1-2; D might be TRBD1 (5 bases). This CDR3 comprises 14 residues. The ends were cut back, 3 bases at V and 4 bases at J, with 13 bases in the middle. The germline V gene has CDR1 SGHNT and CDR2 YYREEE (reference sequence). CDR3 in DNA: TGTGCCAGCAGCTGGGGGGGGGACCCCTATGGCTACACCTTC. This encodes CASSWGGDPYGYTF.

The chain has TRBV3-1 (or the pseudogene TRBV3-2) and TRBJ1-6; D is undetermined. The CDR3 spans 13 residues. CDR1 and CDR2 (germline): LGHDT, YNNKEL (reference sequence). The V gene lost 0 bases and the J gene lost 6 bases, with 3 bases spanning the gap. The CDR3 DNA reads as TGTGCCAGCAGCCAAGACACTAATTCACCCCTCCACTTT. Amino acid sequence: CASSQDTNSPLHF.

The CDR3 DNA sequence: TGCGCCAGCAGCACTGGTGTTATCCTAGGGGACTCCTACGAGCAGTACTTC. This translates into CASSTGVILGDSYEQYF. The J gene is TRBJ2-7, the V gene TRBV5-1; D perhaps matches TRBD1 (5 bases). Per the germline V gene, CDR1 is SGHRS and CDR2 is YFSETQ. The V and J ends lost 4 bases and 0 bases respectively, with 20 bases between them. The CDR3 consists of 17 residues.